The rows below give T cell receptor beta chains drawn from one sample of a study of blood T cell repertoires in COVID-19. The repertoire was sequenced with immunoSEQ multiplex PCR; TCRdb's copy has only in-frame clones and lacks some. This sample has more than 200,000 clones, with around 86% found just once. Specimen: peripheral blood. These receptors were taken from an older woman with COVID-19, enrolled during active disease. Each CDR3 is given with its conserved first and last residue. Fields, in order: V gene, clone size, D gene, J gene, CDR3 DNA, CDR3 protein. A D gene is named only where the DNA matches it firmly. Only some rows state a clone size, as once, few, many or a class for expanded clones.

TRBV4-3	NA	TRBD1	TRBJ2-2	TGCGCCAGCAGCCGAATAGGGACAGGGGACGAGACCGGGGAGCTGTTTTTT	CASSRIGTGDETGELFF
TRBV6-5	NA	NA	TRBJ1-5	TGTGCCAGCAGTTATCAGGGGTTCAGGCAGCCCCAGCATTTT	CASSYQGFRQPQHF
TRBV18	NA	NA	TRBJ1-1	TGTGCCAGCTCACCACCGAGAGGGCTATACACTGAAGCTTTCTTT	CASSPPRGLYTEAFF
TRBV20-1	NA	NA	TRBJ2-3	TGCAGTGCCGCTAGCGCAGATACGCAGTATTTT	CSAASADTQYF
TRBV28	NA	TRBD1	TRBJ1-2	TGTGCCAGCAGCCTAGGTGGGCAGGGGGTTGGCTACACCTTC	CASSLGGQGVGYTF
TRBV5-6	few	TRBD1	TRBJ2-1	TGTGCCAGCAGACGACAGGGGGGCTTTTACAATGAGCAGTTCTTC	CASRRQGGFYNEQFF
TRBV7-9	NA	TRBD2	TRBJ2-7	TGTGCCAGCAGCATCGCCGGGACTAGCGGGAGAAGGTGGGACGAGCAGTACTTC	CASSIAGTSGRRWDEQYF
TRBV29-1	NA	TRBD2	TRBJ2-3	TGCAGCGTCGGACTAGCGGGAGCCCTTAGGGATACGCAGTATTTT	CSVGLAGALRDTQYF
TRBV30	NA	NA	TRBJ2-1	TGTGTAGCCCAGCGCGCCTACAATGAGCAGTTCTTC	CVAQRAYNEQFF
TRBV19	NA	NA	TRBJ1-3	TGTGCCAGTAGTATGTCCCGAGGACTGGGAAACACCATATATTTT	CASSMSRGLGNTIYF
TRBV6-2/TRBV6-3	NA	NA	TRBJ2-7	TGTGCCAGCAGTTCCTTCTACGAGCAGTACTTC	CASSSFYEQYF
TRBV5-1	NA	NA	TRBJ2-1	TGCGCCAGCAGCTTGGAAGGAAGGAGGGACAATGAGCAGTTCTTC	CASSLEGRRDNEQFF
TRBV12-3/TRBV12-4	NA	NA	TRBJ1-5	TGTGCCAGCAGTTTACCCGGACTTCCCCAGCATTTT	CASSLPGLPQHF
TRBV19	few	NA	TRBJ2-5	TGTGCCAGTAAACCGTCACGGGGGGCTATCCAAGAGACCCAGTACTTC	CASKPSRGAIQETQYF
TRBV10-1	NA	NA	TRBJ2-7	TGCGCCAGCAGTGAGTCGACGGGCAGGGGCTACGAGCAGTACTTC	CASSESTGRGYEQYF
TRBV18	NA	TRBD2	TRBJ2-3	TGTGCCAGCTCACCCAGGACTAGCGGGAGTGGAACAGATACGCAGTATTTT	CASSPRTSGSGTDTQYF
TRBV19	once	TRBD2	TRBJ2-5	TGTGCCAGTAGTGCCGGACTAGCGGGATTGTCGGAAGAGACCCAGTACTTC	CASSAGLAGLSEETQYF
TRBV9	NA	TRBD1	TRBJ1-4	TGTGCCAGCAGCGTTGGACAGGGGAATGAAAAACTGTTTTTT	CASSVGQGNEKLFF
TRBV2	NA	NA	TRBJ2-2	TGTGCCAGCAGTAGACAACCGAACACCGGGGAGCTGTTTTTT	CASSRQPNTGELFF
TRBV19	NA	NA	TRBJ1-5	TGTGCCAGTAGGGCAGGGGTTCAGCCCCAGCATTTT	CASRAGVQPQHF
TRBV7-3	NA	NA	TRBJ2-7	TGTGCCAGCAGCCCAGGGGGAGGAACATACGAGCAGTACTTC	CASSPGGGTYEQYF
TRBV29-1	NA	NA	TRBJ2-7	TGCAGCGTCCGACTCGGAACCTACGAGCAGTACTTC	CSVRLGTYEQYF
TRBV20-1	few	TRBD1	TRBJ1-4	TGCAGTGCTAGTTCGGGACAGGGAATTGAAAAACTGTTTTTT	CSASSGQGIEKLFF
TRBV12-3/TRBV12-4	few	TRBD1	TRBJ2-7	TGTGCCAGCAGTTTAACAGGGGTGGGCGAGCAGTACTTC	CASSLTGVGEQYF
TRBV27	NA	TRBD2	TRBJ2-7	TGTGCCAGCAGTTTAGGGCTAGCGGGAGGGCGGCCCTACGAGCAGTACTTC	CASSLGLAGGRPYEQYF
TRBV30	NA	NA	TRBJ2-1	TGTGCCTGGAGTCCGATAGCGAGCAATGAGCAGTTCTTC	CAWSPIASNEQFF
TRBV5-1	NA	TRBD2	TRBJ2-1	TGCGCCAGCAGCGTCATAGCGGGAGGAAATGAGCAGTTCTTC	CASSVIAGGNEQFF
TRBV7-2	once	NA	TRBJ2-7	TGTGCCAGCAGCACTACAGACAGAAACTACGAGCAGTACTTC	CASSTTDRNYEQYF
TRBV7-6	NA	NA	TRBJ2-7	TGTGCCAGCAGCCCCCAGGAGGAGATAGTCGAGCAGTACTTC	CASSPQEEIVEQYF
TRBV30	NA	NA	TRBJ2-1	TGTGCCTGGAGTGTAAGCCGGCAGGGTGGTGAGCAGTTCTTC	CAWSVSRQGGEQFF
TRBV5-6	NA	NA	TRBJ2-7	TGTGCCAGCAGCCTCCTTTCCGGGACCTACGAGCAGTACTTC	CASSLLSGTYEQYF
TRBV7-9	few	TRBD2	TRBJ2-3	TGTGCCAGCAGCTTACCCTTTAGACTAGCGGGTAGCACAGATACGCAGTATTTT	CASSLPFRLAGSTDTQYF
TRBV4-2	NA	TRBD2	TRBJ2-7	TGTGCCAGCAGCCAATCAGCGGGAGGGCCTCCCTACGAGCAGTACTTC	CASSQSAGGPPYEQYF
TRBV18	NA	NA	TRBJ2-1	TGTGCCAGCTCACCACCAAGCGGACGATACAATGAGCAGTTCTTC	CASSPPSGRYNEQFF
TRBV6-5	NA	TRBD1	TRBJ1-4	TGTGCCAGCAGTCCGGGACAGCCGAATGAAAAACTGTTTTTT	CASSPGQPNEKLFF
TRBV7-3	NA	TRBD2	TRBJ2-1	TGTGCCAGCAGCTTCCTACTAGCGTCCTACAATGAGCAGTTCTTC	CASSFLLASYNEQFF
TRBV24-1	NA	TRBD1	TRBJ1-1	TGTGCCACCAGAGAAAGGGACAGTGAAGCTTTCTTT	CATRERDSEAFF
TRBV13	NA	TRBD1	TRBJ2-3	TGTGCCAGCAGCTCGGGGACAGGGCGAGATACGCAGTATTTT	CASSSGTGRDTQYF
TRBV6-2/TRBV6-3	NA	NA	TRBJ1-2	TGTGCCAGCAGCCGGCCCGACTCCTATGGCTACACCTTC	CASSRPDSYGYTF
TRBV19	NA	NA	TRBJ1-5	TGTGCCAGTAGTGTAACGGGGTACAATCAGCCCCAGCATTTT	CASSVTGYNQPQHF
TRBV5-1	once	NA	TRBJ2-2	TGCGCCAGCAGCTTGAGCGGGTTTTGGGAGCTGTTTTTT	CASSLSGFWELFF
TRBV21-1	NA	NA	TRBJ2-4	TGTGCCAGCAGCAAAGTACGCACAGCCTTAGCCAAAAACATTCAGTACTTC	CASSKVRTALAKNIQYF
TRBV11-2	NA	TRBD1	TRBJ1-3	TGTGCCAGCAGCTTAAAGGCGACAGGGGGCACGACTGGAAACACCATATATTTT	CASSLKATGGTTGNTIYF
TRBV28	NA	TRBD2	TRBJ2-3	TGTGCCAGCAGCCTCTCCTTACACGGGAGGACGACAGATACGCAGTATTTT	CASSLSLHGRTTDTQYF
TRBV3-1/TRBV3-2	once	TRBD2	TRBJ2-7	TGTGCCAGCAGCCCTATCGCGGGGGGCGAGCAGTACTTC	CASSPIAGGEQYF